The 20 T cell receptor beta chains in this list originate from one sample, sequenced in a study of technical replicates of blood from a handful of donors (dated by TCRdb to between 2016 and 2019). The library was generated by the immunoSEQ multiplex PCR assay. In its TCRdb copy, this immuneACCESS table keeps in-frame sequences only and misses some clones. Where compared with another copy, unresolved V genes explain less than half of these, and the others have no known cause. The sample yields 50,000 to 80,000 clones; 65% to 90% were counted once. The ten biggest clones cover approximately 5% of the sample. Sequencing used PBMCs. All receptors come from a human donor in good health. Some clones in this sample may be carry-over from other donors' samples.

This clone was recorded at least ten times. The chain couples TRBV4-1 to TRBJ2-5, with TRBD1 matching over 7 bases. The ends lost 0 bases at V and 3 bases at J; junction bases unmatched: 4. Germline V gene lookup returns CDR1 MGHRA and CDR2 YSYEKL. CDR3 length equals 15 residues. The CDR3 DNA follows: TGCGCCAGCAGCCAAGATGAAGGGACAGAAGAGACCCAGTACTTC. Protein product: CASSQDEGTEETQYF.

The CDR3 nucleotides are TGTGCCACGGGACAGCTTGGTACAGATACGCAGTATTTT. Its protein is CATGQLGTDTQYF. The V gene is TRBV19, the J gene TRBJ2-3; TRBD1 matches 7 bases. V gave up 10 bases and J gave up 3 bases; unmatched junction bases: 7. CDR1 and CDR2 from the germline V gene are LNHDA and SQIVND (reference sequence). CDR3 length: 13 residues. Filled out from reference TRBV19 and TRBJ2-3, the complete variable domain reads DGGITQSPKYLFRKEGQNVTLSCEQNLNHDAMYWYRQDPGQGLRLIYYSQIVNDFQKGDIAEGYSVSREKKESFPLTVTSAQKNPTAFYLCATGQLGTDTQYFGPGTRLTVL.

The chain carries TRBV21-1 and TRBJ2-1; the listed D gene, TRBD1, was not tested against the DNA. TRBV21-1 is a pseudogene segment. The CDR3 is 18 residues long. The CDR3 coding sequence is TGTGCCAGCAGCAATATCTACCTGCAGGGCAGGTCCTACAATGAGCAGTTCTTC. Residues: CASSNIYLQGRSYNEQFF.

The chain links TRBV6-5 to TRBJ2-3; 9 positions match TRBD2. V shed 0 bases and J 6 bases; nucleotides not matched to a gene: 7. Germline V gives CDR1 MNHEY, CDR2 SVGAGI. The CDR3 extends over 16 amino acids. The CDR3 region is CASSYSGAGGFDTQYF. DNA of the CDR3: TGTGCCAGCAGTTACTCAGGAGCGGGAGGTTTCGATACGCAGTATTTT.

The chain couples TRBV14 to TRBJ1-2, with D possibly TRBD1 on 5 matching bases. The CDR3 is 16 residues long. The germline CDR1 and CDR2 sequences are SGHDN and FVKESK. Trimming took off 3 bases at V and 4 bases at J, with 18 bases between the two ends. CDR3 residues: CASSQTGQWGGYGYTF. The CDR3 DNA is TGTGCCAGCAGCCAGACGGGGCAGTGGGGGGGCTATGGCTACACCTTC.

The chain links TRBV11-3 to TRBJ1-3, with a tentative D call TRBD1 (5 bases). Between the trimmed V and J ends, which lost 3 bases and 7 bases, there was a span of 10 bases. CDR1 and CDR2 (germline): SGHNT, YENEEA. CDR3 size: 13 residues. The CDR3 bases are TGTGCCAGCAGCTTCCAGGGCGGCAACACCATATATTTT. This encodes CASSFQGGNTIYF.

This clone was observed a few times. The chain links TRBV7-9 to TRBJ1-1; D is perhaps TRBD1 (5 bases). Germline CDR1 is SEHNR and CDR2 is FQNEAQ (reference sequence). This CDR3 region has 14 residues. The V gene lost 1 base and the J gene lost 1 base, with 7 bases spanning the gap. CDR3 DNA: TGTGCCAGCAGCTTAGGACAGACGAACACTGAAGCTTTCTTT. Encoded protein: CASSLGQTNTEAFF.

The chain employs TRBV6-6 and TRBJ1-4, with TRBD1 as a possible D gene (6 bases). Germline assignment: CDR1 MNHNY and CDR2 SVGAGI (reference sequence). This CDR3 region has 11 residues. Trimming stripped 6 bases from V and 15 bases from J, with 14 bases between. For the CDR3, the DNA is TGTGCCAGCAGCCCGGGACAATTAGTGTTTTTT. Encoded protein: CASSPGQLVFF.

The CDR3 coding sequence is TGTGCCAGCAGCGAGATTTTCAGGTCCTACGAGCAGTACTTC. Protein: CASSEIFRSYEQYF. The chain carries TRBV5-6 and TRBJ2-7; D not certain. CDR1 is SGHDT and CDR2 is YYEEEE in the germline V gene. V was clipped by 4 bases and J by 1 base, with 12 bases between them. This CDR3 region has 14 residues.

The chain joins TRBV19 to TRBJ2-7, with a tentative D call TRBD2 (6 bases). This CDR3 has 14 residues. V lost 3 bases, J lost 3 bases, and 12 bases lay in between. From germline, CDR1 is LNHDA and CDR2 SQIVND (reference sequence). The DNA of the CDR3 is TGTGCCAGTAGTATCGGCCTCGGGGGCTACGAGCAGTACTTC. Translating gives CASSIGLGGYEQYF.

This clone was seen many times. Here the CDR3 DNA reads TGCGCCAGCAGCCAAGGTCCCCCGTCGGGTGGGAACACTGAAGCTTTCTTT. It translates to CASSQGPPSGGNTEAFF. V usage is TRBV4-3 and J usage is TRBJ1-1; no definite D call. The germline V gene encodes CDR1 LGHNA and CDR2 YSLEER. V lost 1 base and J lost 1, with 16 bases in between. CDR3 size: 17 residues.

CDR3 in DNA: TGTGCCAGCAGTCCAGGGGGCGTATACGAGCAGTACTTC. Translation: CASSPGGVYEQYF. The chain carries TRBV27 and TRBJ2-7; the match to TRBD1 covers 8 bases. V lost 5 bases and J lost 4; bases outside the gene matches: 4. The CDR3 runs 13 residues. Germline-derived CDR1 and CDR2 are MNHEY and SMNVEV (reference sequence).

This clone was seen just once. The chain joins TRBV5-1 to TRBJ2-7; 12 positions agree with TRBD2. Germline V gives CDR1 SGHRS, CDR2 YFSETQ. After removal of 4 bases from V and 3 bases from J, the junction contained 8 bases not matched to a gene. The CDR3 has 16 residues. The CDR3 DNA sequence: TGCGCCAGCAGCGAGTCTCTAGCGGGGGGGCTCTACGAGCAGTACTTC. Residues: CASSESLAGGLYEQYF.

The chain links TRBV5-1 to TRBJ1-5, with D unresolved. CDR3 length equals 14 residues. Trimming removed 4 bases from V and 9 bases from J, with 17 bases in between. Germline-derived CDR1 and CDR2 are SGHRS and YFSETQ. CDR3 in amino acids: CASSVDSALGPQHF. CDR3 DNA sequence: TGCGCCAGCAGCGTCGACTCGGCCCTCGGGCCCCAGCATTTT.

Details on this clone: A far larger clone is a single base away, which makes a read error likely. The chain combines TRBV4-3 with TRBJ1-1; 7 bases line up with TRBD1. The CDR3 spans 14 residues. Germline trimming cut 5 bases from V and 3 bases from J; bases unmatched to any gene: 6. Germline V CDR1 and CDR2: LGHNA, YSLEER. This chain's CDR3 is CASSLAGGYTEAFF. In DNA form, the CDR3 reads TGCGCCAGCAGCTTGGCAGGGGGGTACACTGAAGCTTTCTTT.

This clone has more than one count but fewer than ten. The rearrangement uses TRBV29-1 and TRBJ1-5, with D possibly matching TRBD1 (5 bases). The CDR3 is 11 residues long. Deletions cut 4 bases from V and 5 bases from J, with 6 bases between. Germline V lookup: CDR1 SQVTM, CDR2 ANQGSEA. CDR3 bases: TGCAGCGTTGGGGGGGATCAGCCCCAGCATTTT. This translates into CSVGGDQPQHF.

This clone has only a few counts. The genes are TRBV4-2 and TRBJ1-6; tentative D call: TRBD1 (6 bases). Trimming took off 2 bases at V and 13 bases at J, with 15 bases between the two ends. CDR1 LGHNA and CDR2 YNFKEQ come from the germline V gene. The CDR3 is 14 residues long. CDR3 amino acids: CASSQRDTAYPLHF. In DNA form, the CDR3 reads TGTGCCAGCAGCCAACGGGACACCGCTTATCCCCTCCACTTT.

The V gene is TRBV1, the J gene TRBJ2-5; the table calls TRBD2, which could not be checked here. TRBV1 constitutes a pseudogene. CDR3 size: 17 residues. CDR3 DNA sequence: TGCACCAGCAGCCAAAACGCTCCACTAGCGGCGTTAGAGACCCAGTACTTC. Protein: CTSSQNAPLAALETQYF.

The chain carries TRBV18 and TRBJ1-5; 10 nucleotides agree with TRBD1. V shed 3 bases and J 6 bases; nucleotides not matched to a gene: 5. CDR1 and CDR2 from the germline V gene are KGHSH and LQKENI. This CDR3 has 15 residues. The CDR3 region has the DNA TGTGCCAGCTCACCCGGGACAGGGGAGAGTCAGCCCCAGCATTTT. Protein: CASSPGTGESQPQHF.

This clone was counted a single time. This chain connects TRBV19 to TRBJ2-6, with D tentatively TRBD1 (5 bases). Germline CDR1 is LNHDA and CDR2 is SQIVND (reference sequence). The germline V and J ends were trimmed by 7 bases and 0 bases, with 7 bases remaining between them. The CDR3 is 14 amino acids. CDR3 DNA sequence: TGTGCCAGTAAAGACAGCTCTGGGGCCAACGTCCTGACTTTC. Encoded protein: CASKDSSGANVLTF.